This TCR beta chain was captured by sequencing in a study of cytomegalovirus exposure and HLA in healthy donors. Study findings and constraints: Within an earlier analysis, most TCR beta V segments proved productive either about 90% or about 30% of the time.

Per the germline V gene, CDR1 is SGHTA and CDR2 is FQGNSA. The CDR3 runs to 17 residues. With V trimmed by 7 bases and J by 6 bases, 17 bases remained unmatched. 60 Vbeta and 13 Jbeta primers were used in PCR. Clones were read by immunoSEQ multiplex PCR, and TCRdb kept only the in-frame ones, dropping some. The sample consists of roughly 97,000 clones, about three quarters of them appearing once. With respect to this clone: Its specificity is not known.

The source of this sequence is a man aged 35 to 55 in good health and CMV-seronegative. The sequenced sample was PBMCs. The chain carries TRBV7-2 and TRBJ2-1; 8 nucleotides match TRBD2. The CDR3 DNA sequence: TGTGCCAGCAACATAGGGGGTGGCGGGGGGCATGGCAATGAGCAGTTCTTC. It is translated as CASNIGGGGGHGNEQFF.